A selection of T cell receptor beta chains follows, all from one sample in a study of cytomegalovirus exposure and HLA in healthy donors. TCRdb's table, derived via immunoSEQ multiplex PCR, lists solely in-frame clones and lacks some. In the table there are fewer than 140,000 clones, more than 60% of which are singletons. Sequencing used PBMCs. Source of these receptors: a woman between 50 and 59 years old in good health and CMV-seropositive. Both conserved end residues are part of each CDR3. The order of the fields is J gene, clone size, V gene, D gene, CDR3 DNA, CDR3 protein. D genes are given only for firm matches. Clone size is not always given. Where it is, it says once, few, many or a class for expanded clones.

>TRBJ1-2|-|TRBV7-9|-
TGTGCCAGCAATGACCTGACAGCCACCTCTAACTATGGCTACACCTTC
CASNDLTATSNYGYTF
>TRBJ1-1|-|TRBV6-6|-
TGTGCCAGCAGGGGAGGGTACGCTGAAGCTTTCTTT
CASRGGYAEAFF
>TRBJ2-2|few|TRBV4-2|TRBD1
TGTGCCAGCAGCCAACTCTACAGGGGATCGGAGAACACCGGGGAGCTGTTTTTT
CASSQLYRGSENTGELFF
>TRBJ2-5|-|TRBV10-3|TRBD2
TGTGCCATCAGTACGGGACTAGCGGGGATTCAAGAGACCCAGTACTTC
CAISTGLAGIQETQYF
>TRBJ2-7|-|TRBV5-1|TRBD1
TGCGCCAGCAGCTTGACCTCCGGGACAGGGGGCGCCGAGCAGTACTTC
CASSLTSGTGGAEQYF
>TRBJ1-2|-|TRBV15|TRBD1
TGTGCCACCAGTTGGGGGTTCCCACGACAGGGTGTTAGCTATGGCTACACCTTC
CATSWGFPRQGVSYGYTF
>TRBJ2-5|-|TRBV6-6|-
TGTGCCAGCAGTGGTGGGAGGCAAGAGACCCAGTACTTC
CASSGGRQETQYF
>TRBJ1-2|few|TRBV5-1|TRBD1
TGCGCCAGCAGCTCGGACAGGGATATTGGCTACACCTTC
CASSSDRDIGYTF
>TRBJ2-3|-|TRBV5-1|-
TGCGCCAGCAGCTTTGGCTCAGGGGTTGGTGCAGATACGCAGTATTTT
CASSFGSGVGADTQYF
>TRBJ2-5|-|TRBV5-6|-
TGTGCCAGCAGCGGTATGACACGTTCAACAGGGGAGACCCAGTACTTC
CASSGMTRSTGETQYF
>TRBJ1-1|-|TRBV7-2|TRBD1
TGTGCCAGCAGAGCAACGGTAATGACAGGGCCCTCGTCGGATTTCTTT
CASRATVMTGPSSDFF
>TRBJ1-5|-|TRBV6-6|-
TGTGCCAGCAGTTCCCCCCGGGGGGGGTCGGTTCAGCCCCAGCATTTT
CASSSPRGGSVQPQHF
>TRBJ1-1|-|TRBV6-1|-
TGTGCCAGTCCGCGAGGTGACACTGAAGCTTTCTTT
CASPRGDTEAFF
>TRBJ1-5|-|TRBV10-3|-
TGTGCCATCAGTGAGAGACGGGTGTTCCAGCCCCAGCATTTT
CAISERRVFQPQHF
>TRBJ2-1|-|TRBV6-5|TRBD2
TGTGCCAGCAGTTCCGAACTAGCGCGAACGTTAAATGAGCAGTTCTTC
CASSSELARTLNEQFF
>TRBJ1-2|-|TRBV5-1|-
TGCGCCAGCAGCCCTATCCTTCGGGGGGCAGGCAACTATGGCTACACCTTC
CASSPILRGAGNYGYTF
>TRBJ1-1|few|TRBV19|TRBD1
TGTGCCAGTAGTACCCGGACAGGGTTTTCCACTGAAGCTTTCTTT
CASSTRTGFSTEAFF
>TRBJ2-5|-|TRBV5-1|-
TGCGCCAGCAGCTTGGGGGAGGTTAGGGAGACCCAGTACTTC
CASSLGEVRETQYF
>TRBJ2-7|-|TRBV7-6|-
TGTGCCAGCACCGTGGGGGGGCTTAGCTCCTACGAGCAGTACTTC
CASTVGGLSSYEQYF
>TRBJ2-2|once|TRBV27|-
TGTGCCAGCAGTTCCCAGTGGGGAGGCACCGGGGAGCTGTTTTTT
CASSSQWGGTGELFF
>TRBJ2-7|few|TRBV19|-
TGTGCCAGTAGTATAGTAGGGGGTAGCTACGAGCAGTACTTC
CASSIVGGSYEQYF
>TRBJ1-2|-|TRBV10-3|-
TGTGCCATCAGTGAGTCGACACAGGGAGGGATTGGCTACACCTTC
CAISESTQGGIGYTF
>TRBJ1-2|-|TRBV7-2|TRBD1
TGTGCCAGCAGCCAAAACAGGGGGGCGGTTGGCTACACCTTC
CASSQNRGAVGYTF
>TRBJ1-4|-|TRBV20-1|-
TGCAGCGCGGACTATAATGAAAAACTGTTTTTT
CSADYNEKLFF
>TRBJ1-2|-|TRBV7-9|-
TGTTCCAGCAGCCTAGCACTTTTTGGCTACACCTTC
CSSSLALFGYTF
>TRBJ1-5|-|TRBV28|-
TGTGCCAGCAGTTTATGGCAGGCCAGGCCCATGGGTCAGCCCCAGCATTTT
CASSLWQARPMGQPQHF
>TRBJ2-7|-|TRBV11-2|-
TGTGCCAGCAGCTTAAGAGGAACGAGCTCCTACGAGCAGTACTTC
CASSLRGTSSYEQYF
>TRBJ2-3|-|TRBV9|-
TGTGCCAGCAGTTCAGGGGTTGGCACAGATACGCAGTATTTT
CASSSGVGTDTQYF
>TRBJ1-1|-|TRBV7-3|TRBD1
TGTGCCAGCAGCTTAGAGGGACAGCGAGGGGGAATGAACACTGAAGCTTTCTTT
CASSLEGQRGGMNTEAFF
>TRBJ2-1|-|TRBV5-5|TRBD1
TGTGCCAGCAGCCCAGGACAGGGGCACCCCTACAATGAGCAGTTCTTC
CASSPGQGHPYNEQFF
>TRBJ1-2|-|TRBV18|-
TGTGCCAGCTCACTGGCCGGACAAGGCTACACCTTC
CASSLAGQGYTF
>TRBJ1-1|-|TRBV28|TRBD1
TGTGCCAGCGGACAGGGAGGCACTGAAGCTTTCTTT
CASGQGGTEAFF
>TRBJ1-2|-|TRBV5-1|-
TGCGCCAGCAGCTTGAGCGGGGGTCCCGCCTATGGCTACACCTTC
CASSLSGGPAYGYTF
>TRBJ2-2|-|TRBV4-2|TRBD1
TGTGCCAGCAGCCAATGGACAGGGTCGAACACCGGGGAGCTGTTTTTT
CASSQWTGSNTGELFF
>TRBJ1-1|-|TRBV19|-
TGTGCCAGTAGTATCCAGGGGTTTTACACTGAAGCTTTCTTT
CASSIQGFYTEAFF
>TRBJ1-3|-|TRBV14|TRBD1
TGTGCCAGCAGCCGACCCGGGACAGTCAACTCTGGAAACACCATATATTTT
CASSRPGTVNSGNTIYF
>TRBJ2-3|-|TRBV4-3|TRBD2
TGCGCCAGCAGCCAAGTCGCGGGGGGCACAGATACGCAGTATTTT
CASSQVAGGTDTQYF
>TRBJ1-6|-|TRBV5-1|TRBD1
TGCGCCAGCAGCCCGATTGTGACAGGGTCATATGGGTCACCCCTCCACTTT
CASSPIVTGSYGSPLHF
>TRBJ1-4|-|TRBV9|-
TGTGCCAGCAGCTCCTCAGGGGCAACTAATGAAAAACTGTTTTTT
CASSSSGATNEKLFF
>TRBJ2-3|-|TRBV9|TRBD2
TGTGCCAGCAGCGTCGGACCACTAGCGGGGGGAACAGATACGCAGTATTTT
CASSVGPLAGGTDTQYF
>TRBJ2-1|-|TRBV19|TRBD2
TGTGCCAGCGGGTTACTAGCGGCCAATGAGCAGTTCTTC
CASGLLAANEQFF
>TRBJ2-5|-|TRBV29-1|TRBD2
TGCAGCGTCCACGTGGGGGGGCAAGAGACCCAGTACTTC
CSVHVGGQETQYF
>TRBJ1-5|-|TRBV7-2|-
TGTGCCAGCAGCTTTGACAGGAATAGCAATCAGCCCCAGCATTTT
CASSFDRNSNQPQHF
>TRBJ2-7|-|TRBV5-1|-
TGCGCCAGCAGCTTGGTAGGGGCCACCTACGAGCAGTACTTC
CASSLVGATYEQYF
>TRBJ2-5|once|TRBV30|TRBD1
TGTGCCTGCAGGACAGGGGGTCGGGAGACCCAGTACTTC
CACRTGGRETQYF
>TRBJ2-1|-|TRBV5-1|TRBD2
TGCGCCAGCAGCCCTAGACTAGCGGGGACCCAGGGTGAGCAGTTCTTC
CASSPRLAGTQGEQFF
>TRBJ2-1|-|TRBV7-7|-
TGTGCCAGCAGCCCAGACAGAGTCTCCTACAATGAGCAGTTCTTC
CASSPDRVSYNEQFF
>TRBJ2-7|once|TRBV27|-
TGTGCCAGCAGTTGGGTTGAAAGGGGGAGCGAGCAGTACTTC
CASSWVERGSEQYF
>TRBJ2-1|-|TRBV5-1|TRBD2
TGCGCCAGCAGCTTGACTAGCGGGGGGGATCTTCATGAGCAGTTCTTC
CASSLTSGGDLHEQFF